This T cell receptor (beta chain) is drawn from a study of blood T cell repertoires in COVID-19. Background on the study: The samples span acute and convalescent COVID-19 from the United States, Italy and Spain. Nucleic acid was either cDNA or gDNA, and it came from T cells, B-cell-depleted T cells, or PBMCs.

Original processing methods: Using reference gene primer amplification, nucleated cell counts were estimated. The assay was immunoSEQ multiplex PCR, and TCRdb's table has in-frame clones only and misses some. V and J calls and clone size come straight from that table; D and trimming were deduced from the DNA. The table lists 250,000 to 350,000 clones, roughly 90% of them singletons. This CDR3 contains 15 residues. Germline lookup yields CDR1 LGHDT and CDR2 YNNKEL (reference sequence). V lost 4 bases and J lost 1; bases outside the gene matches: 2. The rearrangement joins TRBV3-1 (or the pseudogene TRBV3-2) to TRBJ2-7; 12 bases match TRBD2. Sequenced input: peripheral blood. The origin of this receptor is a woman between 55 and 75 years old with acute or convalescent COVID-19. This CDR3 reads CASSLGTSGSYEQYF. CDR3 coding DNA: TGTGCCAGCAGCCTAGGGACTAGCGGGTCCTACGAGCAGTACTTC.